The clone carrying this T cell receptor beta chain came up once. Antigen unknown. Trimming removed 6 bases at V and 2 bases at J, with 17 bases between. Germline V gene lookup returns CDR1 MNHEY and CDR2 SMNVEV (reference sequence). The CDR3 covers 16 residues. The data are from a study of shared clonotypes between healthy human individuals. TCRdb's table, derived via immunoSEQ multiplex PCR, lists solely in-frame clones and lacks some. The sample yields about 700,000 clones, about 91% seen once. As defined, naive CD8 cells were CD45RO-negative and positively selected for CCR7, with terminally differentiated effector memory CD45RA+ cells excluded. General study findings and limits: Genetic and exposure-history diversity was limited by the small donor number. Unshared clonotypes carried lower generation probabilities than those common to all four donors. How much donors shared clonotypes was expected to be affected by sequencing depth. The study found 4.5% to 5% of naive CD4 clonotypes shared across a few donors.

Sequencing input: naive CD8+ T cells sorted from blood. The chain joins TRBV27 to TRBJ1-5; weak D call: TRBD1 (6 bases). This sequence was found in a man younger than 45 in good health. CDR3 coding DNA: TGTGCCAGCAGCTATCAGGGGTTCACGGGCAATCAGCCCCAGCATTTT. Protein product: CASSYQGFTGNQPQHF.